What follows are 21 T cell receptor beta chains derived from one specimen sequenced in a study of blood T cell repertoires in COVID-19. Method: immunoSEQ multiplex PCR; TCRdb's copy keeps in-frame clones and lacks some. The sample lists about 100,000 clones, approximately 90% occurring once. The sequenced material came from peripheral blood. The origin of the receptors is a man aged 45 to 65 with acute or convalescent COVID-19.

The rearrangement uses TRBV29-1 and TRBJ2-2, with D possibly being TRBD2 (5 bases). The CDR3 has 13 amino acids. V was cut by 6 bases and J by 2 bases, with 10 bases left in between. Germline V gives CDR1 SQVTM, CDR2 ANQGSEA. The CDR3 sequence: CSVFRENTGELFF. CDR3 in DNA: TGCAGCGTATTCCGGGAAAACACCGGGGAGCTGTTTTTT.

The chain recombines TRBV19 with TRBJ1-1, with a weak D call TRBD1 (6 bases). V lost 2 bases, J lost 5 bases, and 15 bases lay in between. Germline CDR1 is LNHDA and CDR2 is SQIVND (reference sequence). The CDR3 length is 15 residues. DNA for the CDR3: TGTGCCAGTAGTATAAGCGGGGGCTTGAGAACTGAAGCTTTCTTT. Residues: CASSISGGLRTEAFF.

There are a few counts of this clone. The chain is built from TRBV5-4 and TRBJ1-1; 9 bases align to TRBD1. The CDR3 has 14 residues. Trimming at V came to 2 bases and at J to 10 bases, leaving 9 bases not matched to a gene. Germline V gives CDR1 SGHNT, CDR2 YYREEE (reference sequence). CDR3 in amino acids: CASSLRDRAIGAFF. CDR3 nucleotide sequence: TGTGCCAGCAGCTTACGGGACAGGGCCATCGGAGCTTTCTTT.

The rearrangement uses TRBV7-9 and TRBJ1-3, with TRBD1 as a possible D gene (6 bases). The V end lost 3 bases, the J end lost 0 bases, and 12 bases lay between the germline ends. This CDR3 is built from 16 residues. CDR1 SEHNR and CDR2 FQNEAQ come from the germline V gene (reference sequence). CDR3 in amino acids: CASSFAGASSGNTIYF. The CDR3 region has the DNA TGTGCCAGCAGCTTCGCAGGGGCAAGCTCTGGAAACACCATATATTTT. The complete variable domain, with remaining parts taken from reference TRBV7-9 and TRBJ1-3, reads DTGVSQNPRHKITKRGQNVTFRCDPISEHNRLYWYRQTLGQGPEFLTYFQNEAQLEKSRLLSDRFSAERPKGSFSTLEIQRTEQGDSAMYLCASSFAGASSGNTIYFGEGSWLTVV.

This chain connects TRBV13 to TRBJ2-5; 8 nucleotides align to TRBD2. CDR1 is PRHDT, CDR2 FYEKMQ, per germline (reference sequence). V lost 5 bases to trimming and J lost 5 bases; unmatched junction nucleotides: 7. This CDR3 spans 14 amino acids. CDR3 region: CASSPVAGTETQYF. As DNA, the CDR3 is TGTGCCAGCAGCCCGGTAGCGGGGACGGAGACCCAGTACTTC.

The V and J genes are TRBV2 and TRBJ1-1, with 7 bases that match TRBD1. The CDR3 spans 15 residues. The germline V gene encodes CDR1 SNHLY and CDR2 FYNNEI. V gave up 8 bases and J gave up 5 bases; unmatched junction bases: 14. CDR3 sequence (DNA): TGTGCCAGCCTTTTAACCGGGACAGTGAGTACTGAAGCTTTCTTT. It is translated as CASLLTGTVSTEAFF. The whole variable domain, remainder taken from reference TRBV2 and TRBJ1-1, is EPEVTQTPSHQVTQMGQEVILRCVPISNHLYFYWYRQILGQKVEFLVSFYNNEISEKSEIFDDQFSVERPDGSNFTLKIRSTKLEDSAMYFCASLLTGTVSTEAFFGQGTRLTVV.

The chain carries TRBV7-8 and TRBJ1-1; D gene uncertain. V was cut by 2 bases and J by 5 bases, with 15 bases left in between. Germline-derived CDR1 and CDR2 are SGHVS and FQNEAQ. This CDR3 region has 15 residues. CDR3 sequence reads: CASSLYVGGGTEAFF. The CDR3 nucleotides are TGTGCCAGCAGCTTATATGTCGGTGGAGGGACTGAAGCTTTCTTT.

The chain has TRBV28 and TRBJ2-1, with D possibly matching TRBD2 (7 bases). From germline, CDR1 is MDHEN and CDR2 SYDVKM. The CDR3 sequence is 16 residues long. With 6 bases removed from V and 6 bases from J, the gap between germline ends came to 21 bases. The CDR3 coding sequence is TGTGCCAGCAGCCCCGGAGGGGGGGGCAGTCTCAATGAGCAGTTCTTC. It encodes CASSPGGGGSLNEQFF.

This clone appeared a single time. This CDR3 reads CASSPAGGHNEQFF. CDR3 nucleotide sequence: TGTGCCAGTAGCCCAGCGGGGGGACACAATGAGCAGTTCTTC. J is TRBJ2-1 and V is TRBV19; 9 nucleotides agree with TRBD2. Trimming at V came to 6 bases and at J to 5 bases, leaving 5 bases not matched to a gene. Germline CDR1 is LNHDA and CDR2 is SQIVND (reference sequence). CDR3 length: 14 amino acids.

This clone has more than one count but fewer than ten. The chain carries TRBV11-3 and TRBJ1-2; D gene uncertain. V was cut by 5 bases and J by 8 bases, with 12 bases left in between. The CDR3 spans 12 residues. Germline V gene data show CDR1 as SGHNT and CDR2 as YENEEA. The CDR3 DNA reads TGTGCCAGCAGCCCGATATCAGGCGGCTACACCTTC. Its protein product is CASSPISGGYTF.

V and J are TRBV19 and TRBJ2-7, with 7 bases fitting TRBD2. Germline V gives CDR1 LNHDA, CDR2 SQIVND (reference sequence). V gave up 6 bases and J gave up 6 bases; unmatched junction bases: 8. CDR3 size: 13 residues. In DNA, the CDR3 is TGTGCCAGTAGGGCAGATGGCGGGGGCGAGCAGTACTTC. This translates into CASRADGGGEQYF.

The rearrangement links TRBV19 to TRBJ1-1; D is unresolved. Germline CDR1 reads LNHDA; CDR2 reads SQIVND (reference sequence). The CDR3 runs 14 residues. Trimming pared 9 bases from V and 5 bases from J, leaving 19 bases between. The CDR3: CASNTGRVETEAFF. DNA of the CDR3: TGTGCCAGCAATACGGGGAGGGTAGAAACTGAAGCTTTCTTT.

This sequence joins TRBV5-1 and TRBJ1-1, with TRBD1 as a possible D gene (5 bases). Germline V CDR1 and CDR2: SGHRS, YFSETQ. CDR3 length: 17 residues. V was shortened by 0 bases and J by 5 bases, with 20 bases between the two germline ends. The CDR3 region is CASSLETGVGGGTEAFF. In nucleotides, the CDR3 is TGCGCCAGCAGCTTGGAGACGGGGGTGGGAGGTGGGACTGAAGCTTTCTTT.

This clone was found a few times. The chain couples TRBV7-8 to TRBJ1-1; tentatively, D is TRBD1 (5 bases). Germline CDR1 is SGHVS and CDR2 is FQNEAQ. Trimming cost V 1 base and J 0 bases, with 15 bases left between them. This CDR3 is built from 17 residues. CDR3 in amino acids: CASSLVTGFTMNTEAFF. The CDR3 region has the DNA TGTGCCAGCAGCTTAGTAACAGGCTTCACCATGAACACTGAAGCTTTCTTT. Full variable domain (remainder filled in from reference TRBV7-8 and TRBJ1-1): GAGVSQSPRYKVAKRGQDVALRCDPISGHVSLFWYQQALGQGPEFLTYFQNEAQLDKSGLPSDRFFAERPEGSVSTLKIQRTQQEDSAVYLCASSLVTGFTMNTEAFFGQGTRLTVV.

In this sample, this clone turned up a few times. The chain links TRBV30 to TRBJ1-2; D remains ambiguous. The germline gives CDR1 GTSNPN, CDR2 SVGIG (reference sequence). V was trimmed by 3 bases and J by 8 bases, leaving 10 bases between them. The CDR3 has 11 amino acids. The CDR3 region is CAWRAPLGYTF. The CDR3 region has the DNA TGTGCCTGGAGGGCCCCCCTGGGCTACACCTTC. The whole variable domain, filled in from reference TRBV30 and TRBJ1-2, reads SQTIHQWPATLVQPVGSPLSLECTVEGTSNPNLYWYRQAAGRGLQLLFYSVGIGQISSEVPQNLSASRPQDRQFILSSKKLLLSDSGFYLCAWRAPLGYTFGSGTRLTVV.

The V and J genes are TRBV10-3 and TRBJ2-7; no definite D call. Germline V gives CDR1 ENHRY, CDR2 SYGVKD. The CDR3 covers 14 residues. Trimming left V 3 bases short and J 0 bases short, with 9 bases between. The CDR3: CAISEGRSSYEQYF. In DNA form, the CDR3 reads TGTGCCATCAGTGAAGGCAGGTCCTCCTACGAGCAGTACTTC.

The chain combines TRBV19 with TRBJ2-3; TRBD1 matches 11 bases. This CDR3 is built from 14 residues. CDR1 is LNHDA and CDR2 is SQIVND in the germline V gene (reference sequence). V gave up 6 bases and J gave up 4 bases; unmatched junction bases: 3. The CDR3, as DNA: TGTGCCAGTAGCCTGGACAGGGGGCCAGATACGCAGTATTTT. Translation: CASSLDRGPDTQYF.

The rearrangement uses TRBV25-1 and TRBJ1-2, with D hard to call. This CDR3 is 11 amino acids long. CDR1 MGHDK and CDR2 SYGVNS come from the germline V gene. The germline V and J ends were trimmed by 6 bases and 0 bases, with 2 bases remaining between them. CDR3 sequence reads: CASSTNYGYTF. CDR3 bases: TGTGCCAGCAGCACTAACTATGGCTACACCTTC.

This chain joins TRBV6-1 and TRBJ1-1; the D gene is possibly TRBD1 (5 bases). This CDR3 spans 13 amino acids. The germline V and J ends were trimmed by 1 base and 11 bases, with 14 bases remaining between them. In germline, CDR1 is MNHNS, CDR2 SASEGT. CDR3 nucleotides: TGTGCCAGCAGTGAAGTTTCACGGGGGGGGGCTTTCTTT. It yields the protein CASSEVSRGGAFF.

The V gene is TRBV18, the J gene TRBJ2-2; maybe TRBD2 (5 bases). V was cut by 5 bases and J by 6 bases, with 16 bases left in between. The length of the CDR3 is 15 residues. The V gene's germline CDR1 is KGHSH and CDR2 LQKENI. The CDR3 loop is CASSFGLMASGELFF. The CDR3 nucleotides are TGTGCCAGCTCATTTGGACTTATGGCGTCCGGGGAGCTGTTTTTT.

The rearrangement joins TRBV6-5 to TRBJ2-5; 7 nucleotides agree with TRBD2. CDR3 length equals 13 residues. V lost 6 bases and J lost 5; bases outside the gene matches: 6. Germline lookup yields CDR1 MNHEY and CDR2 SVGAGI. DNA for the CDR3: TGTGCCAGCAGCCTGGGAGGGAAGGAGACCCAGTACTTC. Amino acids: CASSLGGKETQYF.